This T cell receptor (beta chain) was documented in a study of CDR3 diversity in severe acne (dated by TCRdb to between 2019 and 2020). Preparation of the library involved PCR. The listed sequencing device is Illumina HiSeq 2000. TCRdb trimmed the raw reads at Q25, called clones with MiXCR and kept productive beta chains. Identical CDR3 proteins give one entry, which carries the most common genes and DNA. The sample table holds over 100,000 distinct CDR3 sequences, of which around 56% were seen once. The biggest ten clones account for approximately 13% of the sample. Remarks on this clonotype: The clone's antigen remains unknown. No much larger clone is present one base from it, and per-base qualities are unavailable.

Spanning cysteine to phenylalanine, the CDR3 consists of 15 amino acids. Kept here is only the CDR3 DNA, which spans 45 bases and is read in frame from base 1. V is pruned by 5 bases and J by 2 bases, leaving 5 bases of the junction without a gene match. Taken from the germline V gene, the CDR1 and CDR2 loops are LGHNA and YNFKEQ. Material: blood. The sequence links TRBV4-2 to TRBJ2-7; 11 bases in the junction line up with TRBD2. The source is a male donor with acne. The CDR3 protein sequence reads: CASSSLAGVTYEQYF. The DNA sequence is TGTGCCAGCAGCTCACTAGCGGGAGTAACCTACGAGCAGTACTTC.